The 2 T cell receptor beta chains below were found in one sample sequenced in a study of cytomegalovirus exposure and HLA in healthy donors (dated by TCRdb to about 2017). Receptor amplification or capture employed the immunoSEQ multiplex PCR assay. For the multiplex PCR, a mixture combining 60 forward primers for TCR Vbeta segments and 13 reverse primers for TCR Jbeta segments was used. TCRdb limited this immuneACCESS table to in-frame rearrangements with V and J called. A share of clones is missing; checked studies link under half to unresolved V genes, and the rest is unexplained. This sample's table carries around 74,000 clones. The ten largest clones add up to roughly 4.8% of the sample. The material sequenced was PBMCs. These receptor sequences come from a man younger than 40 in good health and CMV-seronegative.

This chain connects TRBV5-1 to TRBJ1-1; 7 bases are a match to TRBD1. The V gene's germline CDR1 is SGHRS and CDR2 YFSETQ. The V segment lost 1 base and the J segment 2 bases; nucleotides outside the gene matches: 14. There are 18 residues in the CDR3. The CDR3 is CASSLTIYDRALNTEAFF. CDR3 nucleotides: TGCGCCAGCAGCTTGACTATATACGACAGGGCACTTAACACTGAAGCTTTCTTT.

J is TRBJ2-1 and V is TRBV29-1; D may be TRBD1 (5 bases). Germline loops: CDR1 SQVTM, CDR2 ANQGSEA. V was cut by 3 bases and J by 6 bases, with 12 bases left in between. CDR3 length: 13 amino acids. The CDR3 is CSVDTRVGNEQFF. CDR3 in DNA: TGCAGCGTTGATACCAGGGTAGGCAATGAGCAGTTCTTC.